The sequence of this TCR beta chain was determined in a study of cytomegalovirus exposure and HLA in healthy donors. In regard to this clone: Its antigen is currently unknown.

Primers for the PCR totalled 60 Vbeta and 13 Jbeta. Using immunoSEQ multiplex PCR, the repertoire was profiled, and TCRdb retains in-frame clones only, with some absent. The repertoire has 150,000 to 200,000 clones, around 80% of them found once; the top ten carry approximately 2.1%. From germline, CDR1 is ENHRY and CDR2 SYGVKD. The CDR3 has 14 amino acids. V shed 8 bases and J shed 5 bases, with 16 bases lying between them. Study outcomes and limitations: In a later analysis, CMV-associated beta chains were mostly HLA-associated, it appeared. An analysis was carried out later, and it reportedly showed fewer N-insertions in an Asian-associated ancestry cluster than the roughly 670-donor mean. After further analysis at a later stage, 15,000 to 20,000 TCR beta sequences were associated with HLA alleles at 0.05 false discovery rate. The study found most TCR sequences rare, yet found some public TCRs in many donors.

Sequenced sample: PBMCs. The receptor comes from a woman in her twenties or thirties in good health and CMV-seronegative. The gene calls are TRBV10-3 and TRBJ1-5; a weak D match, TRBD1 (6 bases). CDR3 protein: CAIADQGSDQPQHF. DNA of the CDR3: TGTGCCATCGCGGATCAGGGGTCGGATCAGCCCCAGCATTTT.